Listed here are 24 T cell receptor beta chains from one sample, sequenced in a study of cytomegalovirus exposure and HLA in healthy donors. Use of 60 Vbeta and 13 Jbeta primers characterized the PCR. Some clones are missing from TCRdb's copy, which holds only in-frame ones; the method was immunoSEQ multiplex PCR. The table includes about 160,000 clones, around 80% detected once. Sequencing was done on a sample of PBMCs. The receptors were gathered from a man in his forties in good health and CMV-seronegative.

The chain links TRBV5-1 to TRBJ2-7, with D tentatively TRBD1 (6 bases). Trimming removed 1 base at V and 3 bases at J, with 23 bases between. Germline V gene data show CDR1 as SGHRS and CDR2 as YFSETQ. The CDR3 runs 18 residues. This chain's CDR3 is CASSLSPRRQGFGYEQYF. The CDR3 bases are TGCGCCAGCAGCTTGTCCCCCCGTCGGCAGGGGTTTGGCTACGAGCAGTACTTC.

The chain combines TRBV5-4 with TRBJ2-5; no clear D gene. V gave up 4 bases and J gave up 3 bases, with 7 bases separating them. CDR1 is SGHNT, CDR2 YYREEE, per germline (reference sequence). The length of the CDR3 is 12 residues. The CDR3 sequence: CASSGTKETQYF. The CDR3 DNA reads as TGTGCCAGCAGCGGCACGAAAGAGACCCAGTACTTC. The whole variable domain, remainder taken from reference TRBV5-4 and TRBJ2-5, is ETGVTQSPTHLIKTRGQQVTLRCSSQSGHNTVSWYQQALGQGPQFIFQYYREEENGRGNFPPRFSGLQFPNYSSELNVNALELDDSALYLCASSGTKETQYFGPGTRLLVL.

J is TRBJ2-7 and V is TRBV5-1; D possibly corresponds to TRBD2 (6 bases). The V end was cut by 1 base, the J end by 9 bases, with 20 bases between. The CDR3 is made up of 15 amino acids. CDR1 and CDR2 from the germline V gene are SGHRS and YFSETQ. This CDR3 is CASSLIGGSESGQYF. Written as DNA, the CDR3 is TGCGCCAGCAGCTTGATCGGGGGTTCAGAGTCTGGGCAGTACTTC.

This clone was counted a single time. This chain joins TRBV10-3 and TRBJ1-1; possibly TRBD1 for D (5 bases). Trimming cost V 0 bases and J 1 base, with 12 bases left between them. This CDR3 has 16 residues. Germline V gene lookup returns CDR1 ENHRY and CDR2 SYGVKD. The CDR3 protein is CAISESVRQTNTEAFF. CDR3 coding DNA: TGTGCCATCAGTGAGTCGGTGAGACAGACGAACACTGAAGCTTTCTTT.

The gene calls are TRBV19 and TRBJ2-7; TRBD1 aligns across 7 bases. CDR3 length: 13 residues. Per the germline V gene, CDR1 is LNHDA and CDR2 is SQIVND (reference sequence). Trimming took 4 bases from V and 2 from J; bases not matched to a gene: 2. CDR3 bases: TGTGCCAGTAGTAGACAGGGTACCTACGAGCAGTACTTC. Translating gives CASSRQGTYEQYF.

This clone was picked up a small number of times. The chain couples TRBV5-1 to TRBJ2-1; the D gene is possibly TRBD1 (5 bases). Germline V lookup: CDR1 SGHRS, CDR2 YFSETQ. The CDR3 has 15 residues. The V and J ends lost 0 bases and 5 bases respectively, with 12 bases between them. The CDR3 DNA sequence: TGCGCCAGCAGCTTGGGTCAGGGCTCGGACAATGAGCAGTTCTTC. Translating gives CASSLGQGSDNEQFF.

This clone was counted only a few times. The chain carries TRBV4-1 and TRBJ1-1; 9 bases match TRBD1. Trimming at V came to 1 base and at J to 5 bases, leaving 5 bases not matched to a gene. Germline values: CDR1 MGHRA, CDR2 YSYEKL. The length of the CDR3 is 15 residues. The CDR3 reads CASSQGYRGLTEAFF. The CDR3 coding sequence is TGCGCCAGCAGCCAAGGGTACAGGGGGCTTACTGAAGCTTTCTTT.

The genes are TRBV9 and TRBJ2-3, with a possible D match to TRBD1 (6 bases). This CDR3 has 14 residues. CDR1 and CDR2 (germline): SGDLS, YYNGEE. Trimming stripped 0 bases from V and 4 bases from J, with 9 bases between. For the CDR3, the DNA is TGTGCCAGCAGCGTAGTGGGGGCCCCAGATACGCAGTATTTT. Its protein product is CASSVVGAPDTQYF.

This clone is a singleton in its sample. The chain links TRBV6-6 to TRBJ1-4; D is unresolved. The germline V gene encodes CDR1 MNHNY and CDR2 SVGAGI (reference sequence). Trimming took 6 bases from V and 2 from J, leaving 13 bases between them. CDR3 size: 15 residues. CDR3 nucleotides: TGTGCCAGCAGCTCACGCCGGGGTACTAATGAAAAACTGTTTTTT. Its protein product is CASSSRRGTNEKLFF.

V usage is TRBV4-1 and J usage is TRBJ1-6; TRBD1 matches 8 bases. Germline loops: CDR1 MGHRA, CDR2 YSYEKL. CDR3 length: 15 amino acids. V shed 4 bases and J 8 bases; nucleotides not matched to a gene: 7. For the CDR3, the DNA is TGCGCCAGCAGCCCAGGACAGGGACTGGATTCACCCCTCCACTTT. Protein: CASSPGQGLDSPLHF.

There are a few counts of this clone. CDR3 nucleotide sequence: TGTGCCAGCAGTTCCTCCTTACCATGGACAGGGCGGAGCACAGATACGCAGTATTTT. As protein: CASSSSLPWTGRSTDTQYF. This chain links TRBV27 with TRBJ2-3; TRBD1 matches 8 bases. J was trimmed by 0 bases and V by 4 bases; bases with no gene match: 15. Looked up from germline, CDR1 is MNHEY and CDR2 is SMNVEV (reference sequence). The length of the CDR3 is 19 residues.

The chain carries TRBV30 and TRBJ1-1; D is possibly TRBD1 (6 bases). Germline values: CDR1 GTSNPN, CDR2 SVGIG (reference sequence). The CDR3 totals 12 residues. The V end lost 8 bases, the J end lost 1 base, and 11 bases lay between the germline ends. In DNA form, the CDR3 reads TGTGCCGGGGGACACGGGAACACTGAAGCTTTCTTT. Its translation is CAGGHGNTEAFF. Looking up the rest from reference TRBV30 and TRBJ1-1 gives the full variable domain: SQTIHQWPATLVQPVGSPLSLECTVEGTSNPNLYWYRQAAGRGLQLLFYSVGIGQISSEVPQNLSASRPQDRQFILSSKKLLLSDSGFYLCAGGHGNTEAFFGQGTRLTVV.

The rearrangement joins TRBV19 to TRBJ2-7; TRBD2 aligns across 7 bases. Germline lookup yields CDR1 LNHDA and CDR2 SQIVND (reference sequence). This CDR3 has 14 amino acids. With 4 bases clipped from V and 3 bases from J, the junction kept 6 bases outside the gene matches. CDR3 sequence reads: CASSTGLGGYEQYF. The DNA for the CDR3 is TGTGCCAGTAGTACCGGACTAGGCGGCTACGAGCAGTACTTC. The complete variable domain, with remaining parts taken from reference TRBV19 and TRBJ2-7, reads DGGITQSPKYLFRKEGQNVTLSCEQNLNHDAMYWYRQDPGQGLRLIYYSQIVNDFQKGDIAEGYSVSREKKESFPLTVTSAQKNPTAFYLCASSTGLGGYEQYFGPGTRLTVT.

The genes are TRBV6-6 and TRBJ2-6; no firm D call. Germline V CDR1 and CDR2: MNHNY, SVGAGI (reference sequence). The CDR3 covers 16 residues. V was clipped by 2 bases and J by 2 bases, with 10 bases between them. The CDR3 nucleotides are TGTGCCAGCAGTTACCCCGAAGCCCCTGGGGCCAACGTCCTGACTTTC. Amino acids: CASSYPEAPGANVLTF.

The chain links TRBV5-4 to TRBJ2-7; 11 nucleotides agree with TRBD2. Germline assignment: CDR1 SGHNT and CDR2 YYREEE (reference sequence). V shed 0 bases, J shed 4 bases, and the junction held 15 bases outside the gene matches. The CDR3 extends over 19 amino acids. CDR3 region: CASSLERFSGRARGYEQYF. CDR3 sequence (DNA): TGTGCCAGCAGCTTGGAGCGGTTTAGCGGGAGGGCGAGGGGATACGAGCAGTACTTC.

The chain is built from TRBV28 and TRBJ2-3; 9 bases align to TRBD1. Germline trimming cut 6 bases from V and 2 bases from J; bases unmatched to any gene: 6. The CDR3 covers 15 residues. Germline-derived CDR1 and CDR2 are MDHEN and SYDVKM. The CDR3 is CASRRQGGDTDTQYF. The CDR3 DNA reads TGTGCCAGCAGGAGACAGGGGGGGGACACAGATACGCAGTATTTT.

The CDR3 nucleotides read TGTGCCAGCAGTGAAATCCGGGGGGGGTACAATGAGCAGTTCTTC. As protein: CASSEIRGGYNEQFF. The chain couples TRBV2 to TRBJ2-1; 8 bases are shared with TRBD2. Germline CDR1 and CDR2: SNHLY and FYNNEI. After removal of 2 bases from V and 4 bases from J, the junction contained 4 bases not matched to a gene. The CDR3 runs 15 residues.

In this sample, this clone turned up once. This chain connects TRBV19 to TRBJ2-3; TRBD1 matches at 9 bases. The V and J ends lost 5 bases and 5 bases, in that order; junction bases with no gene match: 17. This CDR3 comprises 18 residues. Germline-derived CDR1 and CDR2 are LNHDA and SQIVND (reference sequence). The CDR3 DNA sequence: TGTGCCAGTAGTCTAATTCCGGGACAGGGTTTTCAGGGAGATACGCAGTATTTT. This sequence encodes CASSLIPGQGFQGDTQYF.

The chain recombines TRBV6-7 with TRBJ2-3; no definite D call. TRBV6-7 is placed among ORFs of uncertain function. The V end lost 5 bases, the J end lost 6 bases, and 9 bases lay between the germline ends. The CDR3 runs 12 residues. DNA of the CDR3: TGTGCCAGCAGTGCCGGGTGGGATACGCAGTATTTT. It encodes CASSAGWDTQYF.

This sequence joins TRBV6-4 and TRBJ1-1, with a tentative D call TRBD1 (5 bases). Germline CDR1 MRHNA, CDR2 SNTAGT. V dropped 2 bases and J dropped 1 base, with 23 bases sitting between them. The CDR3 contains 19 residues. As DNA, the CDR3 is TGTGCCAGCAGTGACGTGGGCTGGAGGGAGGGGTGGGCGAACACTGAAGCTTTCTTT. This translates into CASSDVGWREGWANTEAFF.

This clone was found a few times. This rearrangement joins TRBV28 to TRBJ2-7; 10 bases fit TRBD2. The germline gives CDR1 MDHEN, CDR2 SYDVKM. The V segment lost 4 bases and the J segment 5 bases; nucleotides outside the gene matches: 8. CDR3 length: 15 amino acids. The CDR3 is CASSSSGSSVNEQYF. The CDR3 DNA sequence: TGTGCCAGCAGTTCTAGCGGGAGCTCAGTTAACGAGCAGTACTTC.

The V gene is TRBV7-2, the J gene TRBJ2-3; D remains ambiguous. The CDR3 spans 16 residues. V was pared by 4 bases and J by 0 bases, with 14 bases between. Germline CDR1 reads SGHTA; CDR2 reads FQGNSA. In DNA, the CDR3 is TGTGCCAGCAGCTCCCCCAACAGTCCTAGCACAGATACGCAGTATTTT. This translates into CASSSPNSPSTDTQYF.

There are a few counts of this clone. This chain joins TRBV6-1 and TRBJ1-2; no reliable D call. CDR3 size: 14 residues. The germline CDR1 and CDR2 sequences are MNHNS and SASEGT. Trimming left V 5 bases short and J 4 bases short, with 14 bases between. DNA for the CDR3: TGTGCCAGCAGTATTGGGGAGATTCTCTATGGCTACACCTTC. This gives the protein CASSIGEILYGYTF.

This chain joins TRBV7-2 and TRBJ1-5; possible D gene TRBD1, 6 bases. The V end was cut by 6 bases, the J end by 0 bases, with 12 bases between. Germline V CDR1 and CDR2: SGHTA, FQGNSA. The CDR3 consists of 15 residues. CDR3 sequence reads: CASRPDRNSNQPQHF. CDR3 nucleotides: TGTGCCAGCAGACCGGACAGAAATAGCAATCAGCCCCAGCATTTT.